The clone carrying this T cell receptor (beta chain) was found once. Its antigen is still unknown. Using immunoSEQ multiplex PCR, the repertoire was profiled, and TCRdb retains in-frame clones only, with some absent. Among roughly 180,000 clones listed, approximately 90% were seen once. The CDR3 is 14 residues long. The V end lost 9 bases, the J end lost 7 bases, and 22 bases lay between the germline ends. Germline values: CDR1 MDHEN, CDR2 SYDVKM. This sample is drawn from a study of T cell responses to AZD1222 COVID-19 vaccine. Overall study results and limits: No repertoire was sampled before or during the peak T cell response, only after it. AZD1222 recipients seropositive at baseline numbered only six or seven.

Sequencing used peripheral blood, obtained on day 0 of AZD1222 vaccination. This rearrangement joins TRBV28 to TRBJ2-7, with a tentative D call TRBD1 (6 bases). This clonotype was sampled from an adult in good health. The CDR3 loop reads CASGGVPTLREQYF. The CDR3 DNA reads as TGTGCCAGTGGGGGCGTTCCCACCCTCCGAGAGCAGTACTTC.